A single sample is the source of the 14 T cell receptor beta chains below, sequenced in a study of blood T cell repertoires in COVID-19. Repertoires were generated with immunoSEQ multiplex PCR, while TCRdb's copy carries only in-frame clones and drops some. Of around 190,000 clones in the sample, roughly 85% were seen once. The sample was peripheral blood. These receptors were taken from a man aged 50-59 years with active or convalescent COVID-19.

The gene calls are TRBV19 and TRBJ2-2; 9 bases line up with TRBD1. This CDR3 region has 16 residues. V lost 8 bases to trimming and J lost 0 bases; unmatched junction nucleotides: 7. Germline CDR1 and CDR2: LNHDA and SQIVND (reference sequence). CDR3 sequence (DNA): TGTGCCAGTGAGCAGGACAGGGGTACGAACACCGGGGAGCTGTTTTTT. Translation gives CASEQDRGTNTGELFF.

This chain uses TRBV5-4 with TRBJ1-4; no clear D gene. Germline CDR1 is SGHNT and CDR2 is YYREEE (reference sequence). The CDR3 has 15 residues. V lost 5 bases to trimming and J lost 6 bases, with 17 bases between them. The CDR3 region is CASSIRETNDEKLFF. Here the CDR3 DNA reads TGTGCCAGCAGTATCCGGGAGACAAACGATGAAAAACTGTTTTTT.

The V call is TRBV7-3, the J call TRBJ1-1; the D gene is possibly TRBD1 (5 bases). CDR3 length equals 15 residues. From germline, CDR1 is SGHTA and CDR2 FQGTGA. V was clipped by 0 bases and J by 4 bases, with 12 bases between them. CDR3 protein: CASSLTGFGGTEAFF. CDR3 DNA: TGTGCCAGCAGCTTAACAGGGTTCGGGGGCACTGAAGCTTTCTTT.

The chain joins TRBV12-3 or TRBV12-4 to TRBJ1-2; D uncertain. The CDR3 has 13 residues. The germline V and J ends were trimmed by 3 bases and 0 bases, with 5 bases remaining between them. The CDR3 is CASSLAANYGYTF. The CDR3 nucleotides are TGTGCCAGCAGTTTGGCAGCTAACTATGGCTACACCTTC.

The chain employs TRBV5-5 and TRBJ1-1; D might be TRBD1 (5 bases). The CDR3 has 14 residues. The germline V and J ends were trimmed by 2 bases and 2 bases, with 10 bases remaining between them. Germline V gene lookup returns CDR1 SGHKS and CDR2 YYEKEE (reference sequence). This chain's CDR3 is CASSFQTANTEAFF. The CDR3 DNA is TGTGCCAGCAGCTTCCAGACAGCCAACACTGAAGCTTTCTTT.

The chain links TRBV27 to TRBJ2-7; 10 nucleotides line up with TRBD2. Per germline, CDR1 MNHEY and CDR2 SMNVEV (reference sequence). This CDR3 has 17 residues. The J segment lost 1 base and the V segment lost 3 bases, leaving 9 bases of the junction unmatched. As DNA, the CDR3 is TGTGCCAGCAGTTTGAAGCGGGGGGGCGGTAGTTCCTACGAGCAGTACTTC. It specifies CASSLKRGGGSSYEQYF.

The J gene is TRBJ1-2, the V gene TRBV27; D gene uncertain. From germline, CDR1 is MNHEY and CDR2 SMNVEV (reference sequence). CDR3 length: 15 amino acids. Trimming removed 2 bases at V and 8 bases at J, with 18 bases between. The DNA of the CDR3 is TGTGCCAGCAGTTTACGGGATAGGGAAAACTTGGGCTACACCTTC. This encodes CASSLRDRENLGYTF.

V and J are TRBV30 and TRBJ1-4; D remains ambiguous. CDR3 length: 12 amino acids. Per germline, CDR1 GTSNPN and CDR2 SVGIG (reference sequence). V was shortened by 2 bases and J by 15 bases, with 16 bases between the two germline ends. CDR3 sequence (DNA): TGTGCCTGGAGTCGAGTGGAGGATAAGGTGTTTTTT. This sequence encodes CAWSRVEDKVFF.

The V call is TRBV11-2, the J call TRBJ1-4, with 8 bases identical to TRBD1. The ends lost 6 bases at V and 7 bases at J; junction bases unmatched: 10. This CDR3 spans 15 amino acids. CDR1 and CDR2 from the germline V gene are SGHAT and FQNNGV. The CDR3 DNA reads TGTGCCAGCAGTTTCCAGGGGGCGGGTGGTGAAAAACTGTTTTTT. Translating it yields CASSFQGAGGEKLFF. The full variable domain, with the rest looked up from reference TRBV11-2 and TRBJ1-4, is EAGVAQSPRYKIIEKRQSVAFWCNPISGHATLYWYQQILGQGPKLLIQFQNNGVVDDSQLPKDRFSAERLKGVDSTLKIQPAKLEDSAVYLCASSFQGAGGEKLFFGSGTQLSVL.

This clone is medium-sized (0.01 to 0.1%) in the sample. CDR3 DNA sequence: TGTGCCAGCAGCGGGCCCGACAGGGTCTCTGGAAACACCATATATTTT. Amino acid sequence: CASSGPDRVSGNTIYF. The chain uses TRBV9 and TRBJ1-3; 7 bases are a match to TRBD1. The CDR3 is 16 residues long. The V gene's germline CDR1 is SGDLS and CDR2 YYNGEE. With 3 bases clipped from V and 0 bases from J, the junction kept 6 bases outside the gene matches.

This chain uses TRBV19 with TRBJ2-1; 11 nucleotides align to TRBD2. Trimming cost V 6 bases and J 4 bases; bases outside gene matches: 8. CDR1 and CDR2 (germline): LNHDA, SQIVND (reference sequence). The CDR3 has 16 amino acids. The CDR3 bases are TGTGCCAGTAGGGATACTAGCGGGAGATTTTACAATGAGCAGTTCTTC. Amino acids: CASRDTSGRFYNEQFF. The whole variable domain, remainder taken from reference TRBV19 and TRBJ2-1, is DGGITQSPKYLFRKEGQNVTLSCEQNLNHDAMYWYRQDPGQGLRLIYYSQIVNDFQKGDIAEGYSVSREKKESFPLTVTSAQKNPTAFYLCASRDTSGRFYNEQFFGPGTRLTVL.

J is TRBJ1-6 and V is TRBV12-3 or TRBV12-4; D is undetermined. Deletions cut 6 bases from V and 5 bases from J, with 5 bases between. CDR3 length equals 12 residues. In DNA, the CDR3 is TGTGCCAGCAGGTCTAATAATTCACCCCTCCACTTT. This gives the protein CASRSNNSPLHF.

The DNA of the CDR3 is TGTGCCTGGGAGAGGGGGCAGGGTTTTAGGTCAGCTGAAGCTTTCTTT. Encoded protein: CAWERGQGFRSAEAFF. The gene calls are TRBV30 and TRBJ1-1; 7 nucleotides match TRBD1. V dropped 5 bases and J dropped 6; count of bases not matched to a gene: 18. The germline CDR1 and CDR2 sequences are GTSNPN and SVGIG (reference sequence). The CDR3 loop spans 16 amino acids.

This clone has only a few counts. The chain uses TRBV12-3 or TRBV12-4 and TRBJ2-1, with 10 bases lining up with TRBD2. Losses at the gene ends were 6 bases for V and 9 bases for J; bases not matched to a gene: 5. This CDR3 region has 13 residues. CDR3 sequence reads: CASSSGGAGEQFF. The CDR3 nucleotides are TGTGCCAGCAGCAGCGGGGGGGCCGGTGAGCAGTTCTTC.